Following are 30 T cell receptor beta chains from one sample sequenced in a study of T cells in women clearing cervical HPV infection. The data were produced by immunoSEQ multiplex PCR, yet TCRdb's version contains in-frame clones alone and is incomplete. The specimen's table records about 46,000 clones. The sequenced sample was blood buffy coat. The receptors shown here come from a woman aged 18 to 75 with a cervical HPV16 infection that either progressed to CIN3+ or cleared (not recorded which).

On this clone itself: The read ends 3 residues shy of where the CDR3 ends; the end is completed using the germline J gene. The V call is TRBV20-1, the J call TRBJ2-1; D is possibly TRBD1 (6 bases). CDR3 length: 13 residues. Trimming removed 7 bases at V and 7 bases at J, with 17 bases between. The germline V gene has CDR1 DFQATT and CDR2 SNEGSKA (reference sequence). The sequenced CDR3 bases are TGCAGTGGTGACGTGAATCAGGGGAATGAG. This sequence encodes CSGDVNQGNE. From start to end, the CDR3 is CSGDVNQGNEQFF.

Details on this clone: The CDR3 is cut off 3 residues early in the read; its end comes from the germline J gene. The chain links TRBV2 to TRBJ2-5; D gene ambiguous. The V and J ends lost 4 bases and 5 bases respectively, with 11 bases between them. The CDR3 consists of 13 residues. The germline V gene encodes CDR1 SNHLY and CDR2 FYNNEI. The CDR3 loop reads CASSGPVIETQYF. The CDR3 DNA, read in part, is TGTGCCAGCAGTGGTCCGGTAATCGAGACC.

About this clone: The read terminates 3 residues before the CDR3 end, so the remaining end is supplied by the germline J gene. The chain has TRBV10-3 and TRBJ2-3, with a weak D call TRBD1 (5 bases). Germline values: CDR1 ENHRY, CDR2 SYGVKD. V lost 5 bases and J lost 2, with 20 bases in between. The CDR3 totals 17 residues. CDR3 in amino acids: CAISSTSWGEVTDTQYF. Incomplete CDR3 DNA: TGTGCCATCAGTTCGACTTCTTGGGGCGAAGTCACAGATACG.

The CDR3 sequence is CAWTQGPKIFQETQYF. The CDR3 bases that were read are TGTGCCTGGACACAGGGACCCAAAATTTTCCAAGAGACC. The chain combines TRBV30 with TRBJ2-5; possibly TRBD1 for D (6 bases). The CDR3 is cut off 3 residues early in the read; its end comes from the germline J gene. Germline CDR1 is GTSNPN and CDR2 is SVGIG (reference sequence). The CDR3 consists of 16 residues. V lost 4 bases, J lost 1 base, and 19 bases lay in between.

Points on this clone: The observed sequence ends 3 residues before the CDR3 terminus, with the missing tail filled in from the germline J gene. The genes are TRBV10-3 and TRBJ2-1; 8 nucleotides line up with TRBD2. This CDR3 comprises 18 residues. Trimming took 8 bases from V and 0 from J; bases not matched to a gene: 15. Germline lookup yields CDR1 ENHRY and CDR2 SYGVKD. CDR3 sequence reads: CAIRPASGPPSSYNEQFF. The CDR3 bases that were read are TGTGCCATCCGACCGGCTAGCGGGCCACCGAGCTCCTACAATGAG.

Turning to this clone: The read terminates 3 residues ahead of where the CDR3 ends, so the germline J gene completes it. This chain joins TRBV30 and TRBJ1-1; tentative D call: TRBD1 (6 bases). Germline V CDR1 and CDR2: GTSNPN, SVGIG (reference sequence). The length of the CDR3 is 12 residues. Deletions cut 8 bases from V and 6 bases from J, with 16 bases between. CDR3 residues: CAGEIGGPEAFF. CDR3 DNA (partial): TGTGCCGGGGAGATTGGGGGCCCTGAA.

CDR3 residues: CASSKDRGLGGEQFF. Incomplete CDR3 DNA: TGTGCCAGCAGCAAGGACAGGGGGCTGGGAGGTGAG. J is TRBJ2-1 and V is TRBV7-9, with TRBD1 matching 11 bases. The CDR3 is cut off 3 residues early in the read; its end comes from the germline J gene. The CDR3 contains 15 residues. The J segment lost 9 bases and the V segment lost 5 bases, leaving 9 bases of the junction unmatched. In germline, CDR1 is SEHNR, CDR2 FQNEAQ (reference sequence).

Concerning this clone: Read data end 3 residues before the CDR3 end; the end is taken from the germline J gene. This sequence joins TRBV19 and TRBJ2-1; D perhaps matches TRBD1 (5 bases). The V end was cut by 2 bases, the J end by 0 bases, with 8 bases between. This CDR3 has 15 amino acids. Germline V lookup: CDR1 LNHDA, CDR2 SQIVND (reference sequence). CDR3 bases read: TGTGCCAGTAGTATAAGGGGTTCCTCCTACAATGAG. The encoded protein is CASSIRGSSYNE. The full-length CDR3 reads as CASSIRGSSYNEQFF.

Regarding this clone: The read comes to an end 3 residues before the CDR3 does, leaving the germline J gene to fill in the end. The rearrangement links TRBV13 to TRBJ1-6, with 11 bases aligning to TRBD1. V was pared by 5 bases and J by 0 bases, with 12 bases of the junction left unmatched. Germline V gives CDR1 PRHDT, CDR2 FYEKMQ (reference sequence). The CDR3 covers 20 residues. CDR3 DNA, as far as it was read: TGTGCCAGCAGCCCCGGGACAGGGGGGCCAAAAAGCTCCTATAATTCACCC. Translated, it gives CASSPGTGGPKSSYNSP. In full, the CDR3 reads CASSPGTGGPKSSYNSPLHF.

As concerns this clone: Read sequence stops 3 residues before the CDR3 end, and the germline J gene provides the missing end. V usage is TRBV2 and J usage is TRBJ2-7, with 8 positions matching TRBD1. Germline V gene sequence: CDR1 SNHLY, CDR2 FYNNEI. V lost 10 bases, J lost 2 bases, and 13 bases stayed unmatched. The CDR3 covers 15 residues. CDR3 DNA, as far as it was read: TGTGCCATTCATAATCCCGGGACAGGCACCTACGAG. It encodes CAIHNPGTGTYE. From start to end, the CDR3 is CAIHNPGTGTYEQYF.

As concerns this clone: Read sequence stops 3 residues before the CDR3 end, and the germline J gene provides the missing end. The rearrangement uses TRBV5-1 and TRBJ2-1; 11 bases are a match to TRBD2. The germline V gene encodes CDR1 SGHRS and CDR2 YFSETQ. The CDR3 contains 15 residues. After removal of 5 bases from V and 7 bases from J, the junction contained 8 bases not matched to a gene. The CDR3 region is CASRTATSGNNEQFF. The CDR3 DNA, read in part, is TGCGCCAGCAGGACTGCGACTAGCGGGAATAATGAG.

With regard to this clone: The read gets to within 3 residues of the CDR3 end, and the germline J gene fills in the rest. The rearrangement joins TRBV30 to TRBJ1-2, with D perhaps TRBD1 (5 bases). This CDR3 is built from 14 residues. CDR1 GTSNPN and CDR2 SVGIG come from the germline V gene (reference sequence). The CDR3 region is CAWSGGRGSNDYTF. The part of the CDR3 DNA that was read is TGTGCCTGGAGTGGGGGCCGAGGGAGCAATGAC.

Notes on this clone: The read halts 3 residues ahead of the CDR3 end, with the missing end drawn from the germline J gene. The rearrangement uses TRBV7-3 and TRBJ2-5; 7 bases line up with TRBD2. CDR1 is SGHTA, CDR2 FQGTGA, per germline. Trimming cost V 5 bases and J 3 bases; bases outside gene matches: 6. The CDR3 runs to 14 residues. Here the CDR3 reads CASSPLGGEETQYF. The sequenced part of the CDR3 DNA is TGTGCCAGCAGCCCCCTGGGGGGGGAAGAGACC.

For this clone: The CDR3 is cut off 3 residues early in the read; its end comes from the germline J gene. J is TRBJ1-2 and V is TRBV30; 7 nucleotides line up with TRBD1. The trim removed 7 bases at V and 4 bases at J, leaving 15 bases unmatched. Germline CDR1 GTSNPN, CDR2 SVGIG (reference sequence). The CDR3 has 15 amino acids. The CDR3 DNA, read in part, is TGTGCCTTATACCGGGACAGACGTGAGGGCTATGGC. Protein sequence: CALYRDRREGYG. The full CDR3 reads CALYRDRREGYGYTF.

A word on this clone: From the germline J gene comes the end of the CDR3, since the read stops 3 residues before it. The V and J genes are TRBV14 and TRBJ2-5, with a possible D match to TRBD1 (5 bases). Germline V lookup: CDR1 SGHDN, CDR2 FVKESK. The CDR3 loop spans 19 amino acids. Trimming left V 3 bases short and J 0 bases short, with 23 bases between. The part of the CDR3 DNA that was read is TGTGCCAGCAGCCACAAGGGCTTGGTTAACAGACAGTACCAAGAGACC. This translates into CASSHKGLVNRQYQET. The entire CDR3 protein is CASSHKGLVNRQYQETQYF. Drawing the rest from reference TRBV14 and TRBJ2-5, the complete variable domain is EAGVTQFPSHSVIEKGQTVTLRCDPISGHDNLYWYRRVMGKEIKFLLHFVKESKQDESGMPNNRFLAERTGGTYSTLKVQPAELEDSGVYFCASSHKGLVNRQYQETQYFGPGTRLLVL.

About this clone: Sequencing ends 3 residues short of the CDR3 end; the germline J gene provides the rest. The chain joins TRBV29-1 to TRBJ2-3; possible D gene TRBD2, 7 bases. The CDR3 covers 18 residues. The ends were cut back, 1 base at V and 0 bases at J, with 20 bases in the middle. Germline values: CDR1 SQVTM, CDR2 ANQGSEA. CDR3 bases read: TGCAGCGTTGAAGGGGGGGCTAGCGGAGCCACTAGCACAGATACG. Protein: CSVEGGASGATSTDT. The CDR3 as a whole reads CSVEGGASGATSTDTQYF.

Note on this clone: The read stops 3 residues short of the end of the CDR3; the missing end is completed from the germline J gene. The rearrangement joins TRBV7-2 to TRBJ2-7; 8 bases align to TRBD2. Germline V lookup: CDR1 SGHTA, CDR2 FQGNSA. The CDR3 has 15 amino acids. Trimming cost V 5 bases and J 4 bases; bases outside gene matches: 10. The CDR3 is CASSNRGGSQYEQYF. The sequenced CDR3 bases are TGTGCCAGCAGCAACCGCGGGGGGTCTCAGTACGAG.

Notes on this clone: The CDR3 end lies 3 residues beyond the end of the read and is filled in from the germline J gene. V usage is TRBV12-3 or TRBV12-4 and J usage is TRBJ1-3; D unclear. CDR3 size: 16 residues. Deletions cut 4 bases from V and 7 bases from J, with 20 bases between. CDR3 in amino acids: CASSSTLVERWNTIYF. The CDR3 bases that were read are TGTGCCAGCAGTTCAACCCTAGTAGAAAGATGGAACACC.

On this clone: At one boundary the junction diverges from the germline segment, which might be a read error. Read data end 3 residues before the CDR3 end; the end is taken from the germline J gene. J is TRBJ2-5 and V is TRBV7-7; possible D gene TRBD2, 6 bases. Germline CDR1 is SSHAT and CDR2 is FNYEAQ (reference sequence). This CDR3 contains 15 residues. The CDR3 reads CASSTSTSSQETQYF. The CDR3 bases that were read are TGTGCTAGCAGCACCTCAACTAGCAGCCAAGAGACC. The whole variable domain, filled in from reference TRBV7-7 and TRBJ2-5, reads GAGVSQSPRYKVTKRGQDVTLRCDPISSHATLYWYQQALGQGPEFLTYFNYEAQPDKSGLPSDRFSAERPEGSISTLTIQRTEQRDSAMYRCASSTSTSSQETQYFGPGTRLLVL.

As concerns this clone: The CDR3 is cut off 3 residues early in the read; its end comes from the germline J gene. J is TRBJ2-5 and V is TRBV6-2 or TRBV6-3, with 8 bases that match TRBD1. Unmatched junction bases numbered 3, after V lost 6 bases and J lost 6 bases. The CDR3 loop spans 12 amino acids. Per the germline V gene, CDR1 is MNHEY and CDR2 is SVGEGT. CDR3: CASRTGGKTQYF. The CDR3 DNA, read in part, is TGTGCCAGCAGAACAGGGGGAAAGACC.

About this clone itself: The CDR3 end is not reached by the read, which stops 3 residues before it; the germline J gene fills it in. The rearrangement uses TRBV29-1 and TRBJ2-1; a weak D match, TRBD2 (6 bases). The CDR3 is 14 amino acids. Trimming took 5 bases from V and 5 from J, leaving 16 bases between them. The germline V gene has CDR1 SQVTM and CDR2 ANQGSEA. Partial CDR3 DNA: TGCAGCGTTCAGGGCGGGGCCACACACAATGAG. Amino acid sequence: CSVQGGATHNE. The complete CDR3 sequence is CSVQGGATHNEQFF.

Regarding this clone: The CDR3 goes on 3 residues after the read ends, and that part is filled in from the germline J gene. V and J are TRBV20-1 and TRBJ1-1; D is uncertain. The CDR3 loop spans 12 amino acids. From germline, CDR1 is DFQATT and CDR2 SNEGSKA (reference sequence). V gave up 0 bases and J gave up 0 bases, with 2 bases separating them. CDR3 loop: CSARDMNTEAFF. The part of the CDR3 DNA that was read is TGCAGTGCTAGAGACATGAACACTGAA.

As for this clone: With the read ending 3 residues before the CDR3 end, the germline J gene is used to fill in that end. This sequence joins TRBV19 and TRBJ2-2; D is possibly TRBD2 (6 bases). Germline CDR1 and CDR2: LNHDA and SQIVND (reference sequence). The CDR3 spans 16 residues. CDR3 protein: CASSISWVGLNSPLFF. The DNA read from the CDR3 is TGTGCCAGTAGTATAAGCTGGGTGGGACTTAATTCACCG.

Points on this clone: Read sequence stops 3 residues before the CDR3 end, and the germline J gene provides the missing end. The chain joins TRBV2 to TRBJ2-4; D unresolved. CDR1 and CDR2 (germline): SNHLY, FYNNEI. This CDR3 spans 14 amino acids. The part of the CDR3 DNA that was read is TGTGCCAGCAGTGAATCTGCGTTTCTCTATGGT. Its translation is CASSESAFLYG. The whole CDR3 is CASSESAFLYGQYF.

On this clone: The CDR3 end falls 3 residues outside the read, so it is completed with the germline J gene. The J gene is TRBJ2-7, the V gene TRBV30, with 8 bases that match TRBD2. CDR3 length: 14 amino acids. Germline CDR1 reads GTSNPN; CDR2 reads SVGIG (reference sequence). The trim removed 5 bases at V and 0 bases at J, leaving 6 bases unmatched. The part of the CDR3 DNA that was read is TGTGCCTGGCAGCGGGGGCCCAGCTCCTACGAG. It yields the protein CAWQRGPSSYE. The complete CDR3 protein is CAWQRGPSSYEQYF.

With respect to this clone: From the germline J gene comes the end of the CDR3, since the read stops 3 residues before it. The V call is TRBV10-3, the J call TRBJ2-5; 10 nucleotides align to TRBD2. The germline CDR1 and CDR2 sequences are ENHRY and SYGVKD. Losses at the gene ends were 4 bases for V and 1 base for J; bases not matched to a gene: 9. The CDR3 has 17 amino acids. CDR3 protein: CAISGEASGRVQETQYF. The covered CDR3 bases are TGTGCCATCAGTGGAGAAGCTAGCGGGAGAGTCCAAGAGACC.

Remarks on this clone: The read finishes 3 residues shy of the CDR3 end, and the germline J gene is used to complete it. V and J are TRBV6-1 and TRBJ2-1, with unresolved D. CDR1 and CDR2 (germline): MNHNS, SASEGT. Trimming removed 2 bases at V and 3 bases at J, with 8 bases between. The CDR3 runs to 14 residues. The covered CDR3 bases are TGTGCCAGCAGTGAAATGGCACGCTACAATGAG. Translation gives CASSEMARYNE. The whole CDR3 region reads CASSEMARYNEQFF.

As to this clone: The junction does not match germline at one end; this may be a read error. The CDR3 goes on 3 residues after the read ends, and that part is filled in from the germline J gene. The chain has TRBV7-7 and TRBJ2-3; D possibly corresponds to TRBD1 (5 bases). Looked up from germline, CDR1 is SSHAT and CDR2 is FNYEAQ (reference sequence). This CDR3 is 16 amino acids long. CDR3 amino acids: CASSLGVAGPQETQYF. The DNA read from the CDR3 is TGTGCTAGCAGCTTAGGCGTGGCAGGGCCTCAAGAGACG.

On this clone: Read data end 3 residues before the CDR3 end; the end is taken from the germline J gene. The rearrangement joins TRBV12-3 or TRBV12-4 to TRBJ2-7; 12 nucleotides align to TRBD1. The J segment lost 6 bases and the V segment lost 1 base, leaving 4 bases of the junction unmatched. The CDR3 runs 15 residues. CDR3 region: CASSLGGTGGAEQYF. CDR3 DNA, as far as it was read: TGTGCCAGCAGTTTAGGGGGGACAGGGGGCGCCGAG.

A remark on this clone: The read falls 3 residues short of the CDR3 end, and the missing part is taken from the germline J gene. The rearrangement uses TRBV30 and TRBJ2-7; 9 bases are shared with TRBD2. With V trimmed by 7 bases and J by 0 bases, 10 bases remained unmatched. In germline, CDR1 is GTSNPN, CDR2 SVGIG (reference sequence). The length of the CDR3 is 15 residues. Incomplete CDR3 DNA: TGTGCCTTGACCGGACTAGCGAGGAGCTCCTACGAG. It codes for CALTGLARSSYE. The whole CDR3 sequence reads CALTGLARSSYEQYF.